These 26 T cell receptor beta chains were all obtained from the same sample, sequenced in a study of blood T cell repertoires in COVID-19 (dated by TCRdb to 2020 to 2021). The protocol used for the library was the immunoSEQ multiplex PCR assay. TCRdb stores this immuneACCESS table with in-frame sequences only. Part of the clones is absent; in the studies checked, under half of the shortfall reflects unresolved V genes, and no reason is known for the rest. In this sample the table shows 150,000 to 200,000 clones, about 81% of which occur a single time. The ten largest account for approximately 15% of the sample. The sample taken for sequencing was peripheral blood. Source of these receptors: a man between 25 and 39 years old with active or convalescent COVID-19.

This clone came up once. V and J are TRBV4-1 and TRBJ2-5, with TRBD1 matching over 8 bases. Germline CDR1 is MGHRA and CDR2 is YSYEKL. J gave up 3 bases and V 0 bases, and 3 bases lay outside the gene matches. The CDR3 runs 15 residues. The CDR3 DNA reads as TGCGCCAGCAGCCAAGACCCGGACAGGGAAGAGACCCAGTACTTC. This sequence encodes CASSQDPDREETQYF.

This chain uses TRBV27 with TRBJ1-2; D call uncertain. Trimming removed 4 bases from V and 6 bases from J, with 12 bases in between. CDR1 MNHEY and CDR2 SMNVEV come from the germline V gene (reference sequence). This CDR3 contains 13 residues. CDR3 sequence reads: CASSSFGEHGYTF. The CDR3 DNA is TGTGCCAGCAGTTCGTTCGGGGAGCATGGCTACACCTTC.

The chain couples TRBV11-3 to TRBJ2-2, with TRBD1 as a possible D gene (7 bases). The CDR3 loop spans 15 amino acids. V lost 4 bases to trimming and J lost 6 bases, with 15 bases between them. Germline V gives CDR1 SGHNT, CDR2 YENEEA. CDR3: CASSSVEGAAGELFF. As DNA, the CDR3 is TGTGCCAGCAGCTCTGTGGAGGGGGCCGCCGGGGAGCTGTTTTTT.

The chain has TRBV24-1 and TRBJ2-1, with 10 bases aligning to TRBD2. The CDR3 spans 14 residues. V was pared by 6 bases and J by 6 bases, with 4 bases of the junction left unmatched. Per the germline V gene, CDR1 is KGHDR and CDR2 is SFDVKD. CDR3 in DNA: TGTGCCACCAGTACGTCTAGCGGGAGCAATGAGCAGTTCTTC. As protein: CATSTSSGSNEQFF.

CDR3 residues: CSVEEPGGTGELFF. CDR3 DNA: TGCAGCGTTGAAGAACCGGGGGGCACCGGGGAGCTGTTTTTT. The chain recombines TRBV29-1 with TRBJ2-2; 7 nucleotides match TRBD2. The CDR3 has 14 residues. Germline values: CDR1 SQVTM, CDR2 ANQGSEA. J was trimmed by 4 bases and V by 0 bases; bases with no gene match: 2.

The J gene is TRBJ2-3, the V gene TRBV18, with 7 nucleotides matching TRBD2. Germline trimming cut 6 bases from V and 2 bases from J; bases unmatched to any gene: 8. The CDR3 totals 15 residues. The germline V gene encodes CDR1 KGHSH and CDR2 LQKENI. The CDR3 spells CASSPWEGPTDTQYF. The CDR3 coding sequence is TGTGCCAGCTCGCCTTGGGAGGGACCCACAGATACGCAGTATTTT.

The DNA for the CDR3 is TGCGCCAGCAGTGAGTCCCGGACCGGGGAAGAAAAACTGTTTTTT. It translates to CASSESRTGEEKLFF. The V call is TRBV10-2, the J call TRBJ1-4, with D hard to call. The V gene lost 0 bases and the J gene lost 8 bases, with 13 bases spanning the gap. The CDR3 runs 15 residues. CDR1 and CDR2 from the germline V gene are WSHSY and SAAADI.

This clone came up once. The CDR3 loop is CASSLGRGRLAGETQYF. DNA of the CDR3: TGTGCCAGCAGCTTGGGTAGGGGGCGGCTAGCGGGCGAGACCCAGTACTTC. The rearrangement uses TRBV5-6 and TRBJ2-5, with TRBD2 as a possible D gene (8 bases). V was shortened by 0 bases and J by 5 bases, with 20 bases between the two germline ends. The CDR3 has 17 amino acids. The germline gives CDR1 SGHDT, CDR2 YYEEEE.

This sequence joins TRBV5-4 and TRBJ2-5; 9 positions agree with TRBD1. V gave up 2 bases and J gave up 2 bases; unmatched junction bases: 4. The CDR3 has 15 residues. The germline gives CDR1 SGHNT, CDR2 YYREEE (reference sequence). The CDR3 here is CASSLIDRGQETQYF. For the CDR3, the DNA is TGTGCCAGCAGCTTAATCGACAGGGGGCAAGAGACCCAGTACTTC.

The V gene is TRBV4-2, the J gene TRBJ2-7; D not resolved. The CDR3 is made up of 15 amino acids. Between the trimmed V and J ends, which lost 0 bases and 1 base, there was a span of 10 bases. Germline-derived CDR1 and CDR2 are LGHNA and YNFKEQ. CDR3 amino acids: CASSQDLGFSYEQYF. In DNA form, the CDR3 reads TGTGCCAGCAGCCAAGATTTGGGCTTTTCCTACGAGCAGTACTTC.

V usage is TRBV6-2 or TRBV6-3 and J usage is TRBJ2-5; perhaps TRBD1 as D (6 bases). From germline, CDR1 is MNHEY and CDR2 SVGEGT. V was shortened by 6 bases and J by 2 bases, with 13 bases between the two germline ends. This CDR3 contains 14 residues. The CDR3 DNA reads as TGTGCCAGCAGCCAACAGGGACCGCAAGAGACCCAGTACTTC. It translates to CASSQQGPQETQYF.

This chain joins TRBV7-2 and TRBJ2-2; 7 nucleotides agree with TRBD2. The J segment lost 1 base and the V segment lost 2 bases, leaving 4 bases of the junction unmatched. The CDR3 consists of 16 residues. CDR1 and CDR2 (germline): SGHTA, FQGNSA. Here the CDR3 DNA reads TGTGCCAGCAGCTTAAACCCTAGCGGGAACACCGGGGAGCTGTTTTTT. Protein product: CASSLNPSGNTGELFF.

The chain uses TRBV10-3 and TRBJ2-6, with 10 positions matching TRBD1. The germline CDR1 and CDR2 sequences are ENHRY and SYGVKD. This CDR3 comprises 18 residues. Germline trimming cut 7 bases from V and 0 bases from J; bases unmatched to any gene: 9. The CDR3 loop reads CAITSTGGAFSGANVLTF. The CDR3 DNA reads TGTGCCATCACCTCGACAGGGGGCGCTTTCTCTGGGGCCAACGTCCTGACTTTC.

This clone occurred once. The V and J genes are TRBV7-2 and TRBJ1-2, with D possibly TRBD1 on 6 matching bases. The V gene lost 5 bases and the J gene lost 5 bases, with 15 bases spanning the gap. Germline V CDR1 and CDR2: SGHTA, FQGNSA. CDR3 length equals 14 residues. For the CDR3, the DNA is TGTGCCAGCAGCCCTTACAGGGTAGAGTATGGCTACACCTTC. It specifies CASSPYRVEYGYTF.

This clone was counted a single time. The chain uses TRBV9 and TRBJ2-1; 10 bases fit TRBD2. The V gene's germline CDR1 is SGDLS and CDR2 YYNGEE. There are 15 residues in the CDR3. V shed 7 bases and J 8 bases; nucleotides not matched to a gene: 12. This CDR3 is CASGGSGRAGDEQFF. The CDR3 DNA sequence: TGTGCCAGCGGGGGGAGCGGGAGGGCCGGGGATGAGCAGTTCTTC.

The chain employs TRBV4-3 and TRBJ2-3; possible D gene TRBD2, 6 bases. V lost 4 bases and J lost 1, with 12 bases in between. There are 15 residues in the CDR3. Germline-derived CDR1 and CDR2 are LGHNA and YSLEER. In DNA form, the CDR3 reads TGCGCCAGCAGCCCCCGGGGGATTGGCACAGATACGCAGTATTTT. Translating it yields CASSPRGIGTDTQYF.

This clone has only one observation. The rearrangement joins TRBV7-8 to TRBJ1-5; D not certain. The CDR3 covers 13 residues. Trimming took off 5 bases at V and 4 bases at J, with 9 bases between the two ends. Germline loops: CDR1 SGHVS, CDR2 FQNEAQ. DNA for the CDR3: TGTGCCAGCAGCGCAGGATTAAATCAGCCCCAGCATTTT. It translates to CASSAGLNQPQHF.

The rearrangement uses TRBV5-1 and TRBJ2-7; the D gene is possibly TRBD2 (5 bases). The germline CDR1 and CDR2 sequences are SGHRS and YFSETQ. Trimming removed 0 bases at V and 7 bases at J, with 14 bases between. The length of the CDR3 is 14 residues. This CDR3 is CASSLGPQRPEQYV. CDR3 nucleotide sequence: TGCGCCAGCAGCTTGGGACCTCAGCGGCCGGAGCAGTACGTC.

The chain employs TRBV18 and TRBJ2-2, with 8 bases aligning to TRBD2. This CDR3 is built from 16 residues. Germline-derived CDR1 and CDR2 are KGHSH and LQKENI. After removal of 6 bases from V and 4 bases from J, the junction contained 10 bases not matched to a gene. The chain's CDR3 is CASSRGGGRGTGELFF. DNA of the CDR3: TGTGCCAGCTCCCGCGGCGGGGGGCGAGGCACCGGGGAGCTGTTTTTT.

The V gene is TRBV7-8, the J gene TRBJ1-3, with TRBD1 matching over 7 bases. CDR1 SGHVS and CDR2 FQNEAQ come from the germline V gene. V dropped 8 bases and J dropped 4; count of bases not matched to a gene: 11. The CDR3 sequence is 15 residues long. The CDR3 loop is CASGATGTPGNTIYF. The CDR3, as DNA: TGTGCCAGCGGGGCGACAGGGACTCCCGGAAACACCATATATTTT.

The rearrangement links TRBV4-1 to TRBJ2-5; 7 bases are shared with TRBD2. This CDR3 region has 14 residues. Germline lookup yields CDR1 MGHRA and CDR2 YSYEKL. Trimming cost V 4 bases and J 5 bases; bases outside gene matches: 7. Written as DNA, the CDR3 is TGCGCCAGCAGCCGCGGGGGAGTAGAGGAGACCCAGTACTTC. Amino acids: CASSRGGVEETQYF.

The chain combines TRBV19 with TRBJ2-6, with D hard to call. Germline V gene data show CDR1 as LNHDA and CDR2 as SQIVND (reference sequence). The CDR3 loop spans 14 amino acids. Between the trimmed V and J ends, which lost 10 bases and 9 bases, there was a span of 19 bases. This CDR3 is CATSPFDEDNVLTF. The CDR3, as DNA: TGTGCCACCTCGCCGTTTGACGAGGACAACGTCCTGACTTTC.

The rearrangement joins TRBV2 to TRBJ2-1; 7 nucleotides line up with TRBD1. With V trimmed by 10 bases and J by 7 bases, 13 bases remained unmatched. CDR3 size: 14 residues. Germline V gives CDR1 SNHLY, CDR2 FYNNEI. For the CDR3, the DNA is TGTGCCAACTGGGTAAGACAGGGTGGAAATGAGCAGTTCTTC. This translates into CANWVRQGGNEQFF.

This chain links TRBV7-8 with TRBJ2-7; 8 nucleotides line up with TRBD1. Germline V gene lookup returns CDR1 SGHVS and CDR2 FQNEAQ. V shed 5 bases and J 6 bases; nucleotides not matched to a gene: 15. The CDR3 runs to 16 residues. The CDR3 sequence is CASSTGRDRSLGEQYF. CDR3 in DNA: TGTGCCAGCAGCACAGGCCGGGACAGGTCCCTCGGCGAGCAGTACTTC.

This chain joins TRBV7-9 and TRBJ2-2; 10 bases are a match to TRBD2. The length of the CDR3 is 17 residues. Germline V gives CDR1 SEHNR, CDR2 FQNEAQ (reference sequence). With 5 bases clipped from V and 0 bases from J, the junction kept 6 bases outside the gene matches. CDR3 sequence reads: CASSRDGLAANTGELFF. The CDR3 DNA is TGTGCCAGCAGCAGAGACGGACTAGCGGCGAACACCGGGGAGCTGTTTTTT.

The rearrangement joins TRBV30 to TRBJ1-3, with a tentative D call TRBD1 (5 bases). CDR1 and CDR2 from the germline V gene are GTSNPN and SVGIG (reference sequence). The germline V and J ends were trimmed by 5 bases and 1 base, with 9 bases remaining between them. CDR3 length equals 13 residues. The CDR3 bases are TGTGCCTGGTCAAAGGGGTCTGGAAACACCATATATTTT. Its translation is CAWSKGSGNTIYF.